There are many counts of the clone carrying this TCR beta chain. TCRdb redid the calling of the RT-PCR reads with MiXCR, one entry per CDR3 protein. The sample lists more than 600,000 distinct CDR3 sequences, 11% to 15% occurring once. Germline V gene lookup returns CDR1 MNHEY and CDR2 SVGAGI. Germline trimming cut 6 bases from V and 2 bases from J; bases unmatched to any gene: 5. This CDR3 spans 15 amino acids. Specimen: memory CD4+ T cells from blood. This chain joins TRBV6-5 and TRBJ1-5; 9 bases map to TRBD1. This sequence originates from a female donor in good health, serving as a healthy control. CDR3 bases: TGTGCCAGCAGAACAGGGGGCGCGGGCAATCAGCCCCAGCATTTT. Protein product: CASRTGGAGNQPQHF.